Sequencing of this T cell receptor beta chain was carried out in a study of T-cell reconstitution after alpha-beta-depleted transplantation in children. It was with unique molecular identifiers that the TCRbeta library was prepared. TCRdb reprocessed the PCR reads with MiXCR, giving one entry per CDR3 protein. The sample has some 300,000 distinct CDR3 sequences; 10% are singletons. This clonotype was observed at least ten times. This receptor was taken from a human donor who donated a stem cell graft to a child with acute lymphoblastic leukemia. Specimen: PBMCs from the stem cell graft donor, collected from the stem cell graft.

The CDR3 region is CASSTRQAMNTEAFF. The CDR3 DNA reads as TGTGCCAGCAGTACGCGACAGGCTATGAACACTGAAGCTTTCTTT. The V and J genes are TRBV12-3 or TRBV12-4 and TRBJ1-1; TRBD1 is a possible D gene (6 bases). V was shortened by 5 bases and J by 0 bases, with 13 bases between the two germline ends. This CDR3 is built from 15 residues.